The source of this T cell receptor (beta chain) is a study of regulatory T cells in long-lasting Graves disease. This clonotype has a count of ten or more. Time point in this sample: persistent/refractory GD, antithyroid drugs over 5 years with positive TRAb. RNA from PBMCs was the source of the TCR library. Germline CDR1 SEHNR, CDR2 FQNEAQ (reference sequence). The CDR3 consists of 13 residues. Trimming removed 5 bases from V and 5 bases from J, with 13 bases in between. In building TCR beta libraries, iRepertoire HTBI primers were used together with Arm-PCR of CDR3 regions. TCRdb independently ran MiXCR on the multiplex PCR reads; one entry per CDR3 protein. The table has roughly 450,000 distinct CDR3 sequences, around 20% seen once.

The sequencing here drew on peripheral blood mononuclear cells (PBMCs), taken when the disease was refractory, from a patient treated with antithyroid drugs. The receptor was isolated from a female donor with Graves disease. The rearrangement joins TRBV7-9 to TRBJ2-7; maybe TRBD1 (5 bases). The CDR3 is CASSRTIHDEQYF. The CDR3 DNA reads TGTGCCAGCAGCCGGACAATACACGACGAGCAGTACTTC.